The entry below describes one T cell receptor beta chain. This record belongs to a study of blood T cell repertoires in COVID-19. Study summary: Spain, Italy and the United States supplied samples that represented acute and convalescent COVID-19. T cells, B-cell-depleted T cells, or PBMCs supplied cDNA or gDNA.

Original handling: Amplification of reference gene primers provided the estimated nucleated cell counts. Data came from immunoSEQ multiplex PCR; TCRdb stores just in-frame clones and leaves some out. D and trimming were read from the DNA, whereas the V and J calls and clone size are those reported in that table. This sample has some 150,000 clones; about nine tenths occur once, and the top ten carry over 2%. V gave up 4 bases and J gave up 4 bases; unmatched junction bases: 11. Germline V gene lookup returns CDR1 SGDLS and CDR2 YYNGEE. CDR3 length: 16 residues. The V gene is TRBV9, the J gene TRBJ2-1; 7 bases are shared with TRBD2. The TCR originated in a man in his forties or fifties with active COVID-19. Specimen: peripheral blood. The CDR3 loop is CASSFSLGGGYNEQFF. CDR3 sequence (DNA): TGTGCCAGCAGCTTCTCTCTCGGCGGGGGTTACAATGAGCAGTTCTTC.